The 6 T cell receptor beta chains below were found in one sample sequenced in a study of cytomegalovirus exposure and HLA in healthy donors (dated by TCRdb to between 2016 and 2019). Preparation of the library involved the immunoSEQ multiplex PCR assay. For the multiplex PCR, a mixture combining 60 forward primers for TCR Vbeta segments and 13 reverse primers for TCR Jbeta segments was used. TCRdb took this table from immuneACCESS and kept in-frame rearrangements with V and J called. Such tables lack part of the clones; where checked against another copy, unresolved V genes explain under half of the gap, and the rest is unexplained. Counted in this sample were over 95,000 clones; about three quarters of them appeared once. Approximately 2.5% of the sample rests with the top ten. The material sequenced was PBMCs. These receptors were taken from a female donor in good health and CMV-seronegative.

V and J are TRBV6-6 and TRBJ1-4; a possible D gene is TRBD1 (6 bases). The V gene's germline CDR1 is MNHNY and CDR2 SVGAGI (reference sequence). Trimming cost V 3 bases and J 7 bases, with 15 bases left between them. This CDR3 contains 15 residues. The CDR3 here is CASSYEGGAGEKLFF. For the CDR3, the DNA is TGTGCCAGCAGTTATGAAGGGGGGGCCGGTGAAAAACTGTTTTTT.

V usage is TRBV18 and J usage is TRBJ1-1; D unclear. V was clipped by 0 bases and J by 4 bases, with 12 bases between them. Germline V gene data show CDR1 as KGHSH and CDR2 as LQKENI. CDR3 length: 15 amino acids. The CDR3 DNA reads TGTGCCAGCTCACCACCGGCTTCCGGAGGCACTGAAGCTTTCTTT. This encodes CASSPPASGGTEAFF.

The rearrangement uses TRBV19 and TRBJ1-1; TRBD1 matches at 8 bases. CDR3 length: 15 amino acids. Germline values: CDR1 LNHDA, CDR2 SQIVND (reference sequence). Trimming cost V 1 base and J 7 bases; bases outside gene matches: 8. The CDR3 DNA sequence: TGTGCCAGTAGTATAGCTCAGGGGGCAGTTTTTGAAGCTTTCTTT. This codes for CASSIAQGAVFEAFF.

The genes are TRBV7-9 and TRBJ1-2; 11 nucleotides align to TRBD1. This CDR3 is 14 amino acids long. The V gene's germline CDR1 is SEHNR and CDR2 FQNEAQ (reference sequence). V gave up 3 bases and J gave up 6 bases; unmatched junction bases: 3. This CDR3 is CASSLGQGDHGYTF. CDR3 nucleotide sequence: TGTGCCAGCAGCTTGGGACAGGGGGATCATGGCTACACCTTC.

The CDR3 is CASSVRRGADTQYF. CDR3 sequence (DNA): TGTGCCAGCAGTGTGCGCCGCGGCGCAGATACGCAGTATTTT. The J gene is TRBJ2-3, the V gene TRBV6-1; D uncertain. The CDR3 has 14 amino acids. Germline CDR1 reads MNHNS; CDR2 reads SASEGT. Trimming removed 4 bases from V and 4 bases from J, with 12 bases in between.

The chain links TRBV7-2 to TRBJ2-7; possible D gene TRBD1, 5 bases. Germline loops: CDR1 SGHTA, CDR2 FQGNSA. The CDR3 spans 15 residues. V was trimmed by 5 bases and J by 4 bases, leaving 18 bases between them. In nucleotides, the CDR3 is TGTGCCAGCAGCCCTTCCAGGGTTTCAGGGTACGAGCAGTACTTC. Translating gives CASSPSRVSGYEQYF.